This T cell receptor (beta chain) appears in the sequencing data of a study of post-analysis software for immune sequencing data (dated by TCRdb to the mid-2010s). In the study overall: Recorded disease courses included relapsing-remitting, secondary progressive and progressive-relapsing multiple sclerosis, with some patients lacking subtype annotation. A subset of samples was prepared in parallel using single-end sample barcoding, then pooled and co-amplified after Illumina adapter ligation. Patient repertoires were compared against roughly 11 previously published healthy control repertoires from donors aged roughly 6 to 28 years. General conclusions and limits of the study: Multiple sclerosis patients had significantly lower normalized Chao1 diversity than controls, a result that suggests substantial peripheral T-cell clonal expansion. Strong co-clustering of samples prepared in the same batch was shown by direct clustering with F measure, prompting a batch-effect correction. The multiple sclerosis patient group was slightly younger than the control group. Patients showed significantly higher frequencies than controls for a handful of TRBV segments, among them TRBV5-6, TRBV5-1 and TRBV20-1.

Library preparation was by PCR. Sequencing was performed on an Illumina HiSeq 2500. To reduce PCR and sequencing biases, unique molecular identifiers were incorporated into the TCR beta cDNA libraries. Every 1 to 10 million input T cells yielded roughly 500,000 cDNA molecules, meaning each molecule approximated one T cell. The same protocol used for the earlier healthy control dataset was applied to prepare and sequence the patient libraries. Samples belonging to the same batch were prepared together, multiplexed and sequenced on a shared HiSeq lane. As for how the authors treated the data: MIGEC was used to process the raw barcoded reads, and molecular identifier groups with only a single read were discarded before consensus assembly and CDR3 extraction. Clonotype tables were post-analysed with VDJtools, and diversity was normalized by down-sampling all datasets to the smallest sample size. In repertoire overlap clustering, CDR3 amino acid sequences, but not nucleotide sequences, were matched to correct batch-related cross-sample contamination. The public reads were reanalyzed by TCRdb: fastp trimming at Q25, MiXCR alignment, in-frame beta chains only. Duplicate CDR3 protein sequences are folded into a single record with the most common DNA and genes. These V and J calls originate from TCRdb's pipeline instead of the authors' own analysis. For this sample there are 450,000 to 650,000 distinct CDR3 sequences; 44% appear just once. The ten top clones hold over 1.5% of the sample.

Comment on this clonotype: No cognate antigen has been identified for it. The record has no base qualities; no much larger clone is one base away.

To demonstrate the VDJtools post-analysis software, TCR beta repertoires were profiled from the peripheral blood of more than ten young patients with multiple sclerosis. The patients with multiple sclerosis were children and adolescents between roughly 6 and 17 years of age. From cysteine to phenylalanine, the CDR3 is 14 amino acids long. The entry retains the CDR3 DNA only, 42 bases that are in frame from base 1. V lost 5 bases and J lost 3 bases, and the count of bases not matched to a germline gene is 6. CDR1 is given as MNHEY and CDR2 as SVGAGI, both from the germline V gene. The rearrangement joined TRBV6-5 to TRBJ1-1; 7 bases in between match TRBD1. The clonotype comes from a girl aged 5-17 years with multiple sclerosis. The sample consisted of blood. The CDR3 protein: CASSDMTGYTEAFF. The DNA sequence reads TGTGCCAGCAGTGACATGACAGGGTACACTGAAGCTTTCTTT.